This T cell receptor (beta chain) came from a study of long-term antiretroviral therapy in people with HIV. Trimming removed 2 bases at V and 1 base at J, with 3 bases between. The germline V gene has CDR1 SGHNT and CDR2 YYREEE (reference sequence). The CDR3 is made up of 12 amino acids. They ran version v3.0 of the immunoSEQ assay at survey level. Target depth was roughly 35,000-55,000 T-cell genomes per sample. Repertoires were generated with immunoSEQ multiplex PCR, while TCRdb's copy carries only in-frame clones and drops some. The table lists around 20,000 clones, under 90% of them singletons, with approximately 12% in the top ten.

The V call is TRBV5-4, the J call TRBJ1-1; no clear D gene. This clonotype originated in a man aged 35 to 55 with HIV. Here the sequenced sample was unsorted PBMCs, taken 0.1 years before starting antiretroviral therapy. CDR3 nucleotides: TGTGCCAGCAGCTTAAAGAACACTGAAGCTTTCTTT. The encoded protein is CASSLKNTEAFF.